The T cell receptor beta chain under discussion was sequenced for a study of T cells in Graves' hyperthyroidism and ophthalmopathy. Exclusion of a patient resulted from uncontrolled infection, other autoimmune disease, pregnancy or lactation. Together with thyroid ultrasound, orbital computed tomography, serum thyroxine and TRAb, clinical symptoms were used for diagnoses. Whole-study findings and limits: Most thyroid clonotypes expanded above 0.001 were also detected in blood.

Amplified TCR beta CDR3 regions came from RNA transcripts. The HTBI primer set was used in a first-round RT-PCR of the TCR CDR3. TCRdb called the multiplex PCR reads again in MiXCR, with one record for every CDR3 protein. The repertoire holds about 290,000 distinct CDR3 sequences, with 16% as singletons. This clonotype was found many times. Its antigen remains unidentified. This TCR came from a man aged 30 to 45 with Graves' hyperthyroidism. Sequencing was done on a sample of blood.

CDR3 sequence reads: CASSLRGGEGYNEQFF. CDR3 bases: TGTGCCAGCAGCTTACGCGGCGGAGAAGGCTACAATGAGCAGTTCTTC. The chain combines TRBV7-2 with TRBJ2-1; D is ambiguous. Germline V gene sequence: CDR1 SGHTA, CDR2 FQGNSA. The CDR3 is 16 residues long. V lost 2 bases, J lost 3 bases, and 14 bases lay in between.